These 30 T cell receptor beta chains came from one sample sequenced in a study of T cell repertoires in cytomegalovirus infection (dated by TCRdb to the late 2010s). The sequencer listed for this sample is Illumina HiSeq 1500. TCRdb reanalyzed the raw reads on its own, using fastp at Q25 for trimming and MiXCR for clone calling, and kept in-frame beta chains. Rows with one shared CDR3 protein collapse into an entry with the most common genes and DNA. The sample table holds roughly 180,000 distinct CDR3 sequences, of which approximately 28% were seen once. 30% to 40% of the sample lies in the top ten. Specimen: PBMCs. These receptors all stem from a human donor in good health (CMV status not recorded). Some clones in this sample may be carry-over from other donors' samples.

The CDR3 sequence: CSVVVGTVTTKQYF. The CDR3 DNA reads TGCAGCGTTGTAGTTGGGACAGTAACTACGAAGCAGTACTTC. V is TRBV29-1 and J is TRBJ2-7; TRBD1 matches at 7 bases. The germline V gene has CDR1 SQVTM and CDR2 ANQGSEA. After removal of 4 bases from V and 8 bases from J, the junction contained 14 bases not matched to a gene. The CDR3 is 14 residues long.

The genes are TRBV6-5 and TRBJ2-7; D not certain. The length of the CDR3 is 14 residues. The V end was cut by 8 bases, the J end by 1 base, with 15 bases between. The V gene's germline CDR1 is MNHEY and CDR2 SVGAGI. CDR3 sequence: CASGQDPSSYEQYF. The CDR3 DNA follows: TGTGCCAGCGGCCAGGACCCCTCTTCCTACGAGCAGTACTTC.

CDR3 sequence: CASSRHSIGGLTLTLHF. The CDR3 DNA is TGTGCCAGCAGCCGCCACTCAATAGGGGGACTAACCCTCACCCTCCACTTT. V gene TRBV5-5 combines with J gene TRBJ1-6; tentatively, D is TRBD1 (6 bases). Trimming left V 4 bases short and J 14 bases short, with 28 bases between. CDR3 size: 17 residues. Germline V gene lookup returns CDR1 SGHKS and CDR2 YYEKEE (reference sequence).

This chain joins TRBV27 and TRBJ1-4; D is perhaps TRBD1 (5 bases). Trimming stripped 8 bases from V and 8 bases from J, with 15 bases between. Germline values: CDR1 MNHEY, CDR2 SMNVEV (reference sequence). The CDR3 runs to 13 residues. This chain's CDR3 is CASQGRVYEKLFF. CDR3 bases: TGTGCCAGCCAGGGCAGGGTTTACGAAAAACTGTTTTTT. The full variable domain, completed using reference TRBV27 and TRBJ1-4, is EAQVTQNPRYLITVTGKKLTVTCSQNMNHEYMSWYRQDPGLGLRQIYYSMNVEVTDKGDVPEGYKVSRKEKRNFPLILESPSPNQTSLYFCASQGRVYEKLFFGSGTQLSVL.

This clonotype was found a few times. The V and J genes are TRBV7-8 and TRBJ1-4; 8 nucleotides line up with TRBD1. The CDR3 is 17 residues long. Germline V gene sequence: CDR1 SGHVS, CDR2 FQNEAQ. Trimming cost V 3 bases and J 8 bases; bases outside gene matches: 14. Here the CDR3 DNA reads TGTGCCAGCAGCTTTGGAGACAGGGGCCATTCTGGAGAAAAACTGTTTTTT. Protein: CASSFGDRGHSGEKLFF.

This chain links TRBV7-6 with TRBJ2-1, with 10 bases identical to TRBD1. CDR3 length equals 14 residues. V lost 1 base and J lost 8; bases outside the gene matches: 2. CDR1 SGHVS and CDR2 FNYEAQ come from the germline V gene. Here the CDR3 DNA reads TGTGCCAGCAGCTTAGGGGACAGGGGTGATGAGCAGTTCTTC. Its protein is CASSLGDRGDEQFF.

This sequence joins TRBV10-3 and TRBJ1-6, with no clear D. The CDR3 has 13 residues. Trimming took 3 bases from V and 7 from J, leaving 7 bases between them. CDR1 and CDR2 from the germline V gene are ENHRY and SYGVKD. The CDR3 DNA is TGTGCCATCAGTGACGGTTTGAATTCACCCCTCCACTTT. Protein: CAISDGLNSPLHF.

This clonotype has a handful of counts. The chain combines TRBV29-1 with TRBJ1-4, with D unresolved. Per germline, CDR1 SQVTM and CDR2 ANQGSEA. This CDR3 comprises 10 residues. V was trimmed by 5 bases and J by 8 bases, leaving 6 bases between them. The CDR3 sequence: CSVQVEKLFF. For the CDR3, the DNA is TGCAGCGTTCAGGTGGAAAAACTGTTTTTT.

The chain has TRBV15 and TRBJ1-1; 7 bases align to TRBD1. The CDR3 is 16 residues long. V dropped 1 base and J dropped 1; count of bases not matched to a gene: 6. CDR1 is LNHNV, CDR2 YYDKDF, per germline (reference sequence). CDR3 nucleotides: TGTGCCACCAGCAGAGGCGCGGGACAGCCGAACACTGAAGCTTTCTTT. Amino acids: CATSRGAGQPNTEAFF.

The chain has TRBV15 and TRBJ1-1; no definite D call. Germline values: CDR1 LNHNV, CDR2 YYDKDF (reference sequence). Trimming shortened V by 0 bases and J by 5 bases, and 10 bases separated the two germline ends. This CDR3 has 14 residues. CDR3 nucleotides: TGTGCCACCAGCAGAGATAGCCTTGGGACTGAAGCTTTCTTT. Translated: CATSRDSLGTEAFF.

There are many counts of this clonotype. The DNA of the CDR3 is TGCGCCAGCAGCCCGGCAGGGGGCCCCCCGAACACTGAAGCTTTCTTT. This encodes CASSPAGGPPNTEAFF. The chain recombines TRBV4-1 with TRBJ1-1, with TRBD1 identical over 8 bases. Germline assignment: CDR1 MGHRA and CDR2 YSYEKL. Trimming removed 4 bases from V and 1 base from J; junction bases left unmatched: 8. The length of the CDR3 is 16 residues.

This clonotype was recorded a few times. The J gene is TRBJ1-1, the V gene TRBV9, with D hard to call. This CDR3 spans 14 amino acids. The V gene's germline CDR1 is SGDLS and CDR2 YYNGEE. Trimming removed 4 bases at V and 1 base at J, with 11 bases between. DNA for the CDR3: TGTGCCAGCAGCCCGAGGACCCAGAACACTGAAGCTTTCTTT. Protein: CASSPRTQNTEAFF.

V gene TRBV10-1 combines with J gene TRBJ2-4, with TRBD2 matching over 9 bases. There are 15 residues in the CDR3. Germline V CDR1 and CDR2: WNHNN, SYGVQD (reference sequence). Trimming cost V 6 bases and J 8 bases; bases outside gene matches: 11. For the CDR3, the DNA is TGCGCCAGCAGCCGCGGGGGGGAAGTTTCGGACATTCAGTACTTC. Amino acid sequence: CASSRGGEVSDIQYF.

Remarks on this clonotype: The junction departs from the called germline gene at one end, perhaps through a read error. J is TRBJ1-2 and V is TRBV7-6; a possible D gene is TRBD1 (6 bases). The CDR3 spans 14 residues. Germline V lookup: CDR1 SGHVS, CDR2 FNYEAQ. CDR3 in DNA: TGTGCCCGCAGCAATCGGACAGTCAACTATGGCTACACCTTC. Residues: CARSNRTVNYGYTF.

Concerning this clonotype itself: A much larger clone differs by one base, so this may be a read error. J is TRBJ2-2 and V is TRBV7-2; TRBD2 might be the D (7 bases). This CDR3 spans 17 amino acids. Germline CDR1 is SGHTA and CDR2 is FQGNSA. For the CDR3, the DNA is TGTGTCAGCAGCCCTAGGGGGGGGACACCGAACACCGGGGAGCTGTTTTTT. As protein: CVSSPRGGTPNTGELFF.

The chain is built from TRBV4-3 and TRBJ2-6; D is ambiguous. Germline assignment: CDR1 LGHNA and CDR2 YSLEER. This CDR3 is built from 16 residues. The V and J ends lost 0 bases and 2 bases respectively, with 8 bases between them. For the CDR3, the DNA is TGCGCCAGCAGCCAAGATCTCGGGCCTGGGGCCAACGTCCTGACTTTC. Its protein is CASSQDLGPGANVLTF.

J is TRBJ1-2 and V is TRBV10-3, with 10 bases fitting TRBD1. V dropped 10 bases and J dropped 4; count of bases not matched to a gene: 6. CDR1 and CDR2 (germline): ENHRY, SYGVKD. The CDR3 is 13 residues long. The CDR3 here is CAKRQGAGYGYTF. The CDR3 DNA follows: TGTGCCAAGAGACAGGGGGCCGGCTATGGCTACACCTTC.

This clonotype came up a few times. The chain employs TRBV6-2 or TRBV6-3 and TRBJ2-1; perhaps D is TRBD1 or TRBD2 (5 bases each). This CDR3 comprises 16 residues. CDR1 and CDR2 from the germline V gene are MNHEY and SVGEGT. Deletions cut 1 base from V and 6 bases from J, with 16 bases between. The CDR3 DNA sequence: TGTGCCAGCAGTTACTTTATGGGGACGGACTTCAATGAGCAGTTCTTC. As protein: CASSYFMGTDFNEQFF.

The chain uses TRBV6-5 and TRBJ2-7; D may be TRBD2 (5 bases). The CDR3 contains 13 residues. V was cut by 11 bases and J by 6 bases, with 20 bases left in between. Germline CDR1 reads MNHEY; CDR2 reads SVGAGI. The CDR3 region is CAAGGGPDGEQYF. Here the CDR3 DNA reads TGTGCCGCAGGAGGAGGACCTGATGGCGAGCAGTACTTC.

V usage is TRBV5-1 and J usage is TRBJ2-2; no clear D gene. The germline V gene encodes CDR1 SGHRS and CDR2 YFSETQ. The V gene lost 7 bases and the J gene lost 6 bases, with 7 bases spanning the gap. The CDR3 loop spans 11 amino acids. CDR3 sequence: CASQVAGELFF. In DNA, the CDR3 is TGCGCCAGCCAGGTAGCCGGGGAGCTGTTTTTT.

CDR3 loop: CSVFIYEQYF. The DNA for the CDR3 is TGCAGCGTGTTCATCTACGAGCAGTACTTC. The chain carries TRBV29-1 and TRBJ2-7; D is unresolved. CDR1 SQVTM and CDR2 ANQGSEA come from the germline V gene. This CDR3 comprises 10 residues. V gave up 6 bases and J gave up 3 bases, with 6 bases separating them.

The V call is TRBV7-2, the J call TRBJ2-3; 8 nucleotides align to TRBD1. The CDR3 loop spans 14 amino acids. Trimming at V came to 8 bases and at J to 3 bases, leaving 7 bases not matched to a gene. The germline CDR1 and CDR2 sequences are SGHTA and FQGNSA. This chain's CDR3 is CASSDREKTDTQYF. The CDR3 region has the DNA TGTGCCAGCTCGGACAGGGAAAAGACAGATACGCAGTATTTT.

This clonotype was seen only a few times. The chain has TRBV5-1 and TRBJ1-4, with 11 bases identical to TRBD1. Germline CDR1 is SGHRS and CDR2 is YFSETQ. V lost 0 bases and J lost 8; bases outside the gene matches: 3. The CDR3 consists of 15 residues. Written as DNA, the CDR3 is TGCGCCAGCAGCTTGGTGGGACAGGGGGAAGAAAAACTGTTTTTT. The encoded protein is CASSLVGQGEEKLFF. The full variable domain, rest sourced from reference TRBV5-1 and TRBJ1-4, is KAGVTQTPRYLIKTRGQQVTLSCSPISGHRSVSWYQQTPGQGLQFLFEYFSETQRNKGNFPGRFSGRQFSNSRSEMNVSTLELGDSALYLCASSLVGQGEEKLFFGSGTQLSVL.

This chain links TRBV6-2 or TRBV6-3 with TRBJ2-5; D is undetermined. CDR3 length: 11 residues. The V gene lost 5 bases and the J gene lost 6 bases, with 7 bases spanning the gap. Looked up from germline, CDR1 is MNHEY and CDR2 is SVGEGT. This CDR3 is CASSAAQTQYF. The CDR3 DNA follows: TGTGCCAGCAGTGCCGCCCAGACCCAGTACTTC.

The chain recombines TRBV7-2 with TRBJ1-2, with D perhaps matching TRBD1 (5 bases). This CDR3 region has 15 residues. Per germline, CDR1 SGHTA and CDR2 FQGNSA. V lost 5 bases, J lost 2 bases, and 15 bases lay in between. CDR3 in amino acids: CASSMGRPTNYGYTF. As DNA, the CDR3 is TGTGCCAGCAGCATGGGACGGCCAACCAACTATGGCTACACCTTC.

The CDR3 protein is CASTGKGGLGNSPLHF. The CDR3 coding sequence is TGTGCCAGCACCGGAAAGGGGGGACTGGGTAATTCACCCCTCCACTTT. The chain combines TRBV6-6 with TRBJ1-6, with a weak D call TRBD1 (6 bases). The germline gives CDR1 MNHNY, CDR2 SVGAGI (reference sequence). CDR3 length: 16 residues. The ends were cut back, 7 bases at V and 6 bases at J, with 19 bases in the middle.

The J gene is TRBJ2-1, the V gene TRBV11-2, with D perhaps matching TRBD1 (5 bases). Trimming took 0 bases from V and 5 from J, leaving 8 bases between them. The CDR3 has 14 residues. Germline CDR1 and CDR2: SGHAT and FQNNGV. The CDR3 here is CASSLEPGNNEQFF. CDR3 nucleotide sequence: TGTGCCAGCAGCTTAGAGCCAGGGAACAATGAGCAGTTCTTC.

This clonotype was found many times. The chain employs TRBV30 and TRBJ1-1; D is unclear. Trimming took off 1 base at V and 9 bases at J, with 18 bases between the two ends. CDR1 and CDR2 from the germline V gene are GTSNPN and SVGIG (reference sequence). The CDR3 is 14 amino acids. CDR3 nucleotides: TGTGCCTGGAGTGGGGGTCCCGAGCCTCGGAAAGCTTTCTTT. Its protein is CAWSGGPEPRKAFF.

This clonotype was detected only a few times. The chain uses TRBV7-3 and TRBJ2-1, with 8 nucleotides matching TRBD2. This CDR3 spans 15 amino acids. CDR1 SGHTA and CDR2 FQGTGA come from the germline V gene. J lost 2 bases, V lost 1 base, and 1 base had no gene match. CDR3 sequence: CASSLNGGAYNEQFF. The DNA of the CDR3 is TGTGCCAGCAGCTTAAACGGGGGGGCCTACAATGAGCAGTTCTTC.

This clonotype was detected only once. V and J are TRBV5-4 and TRBJ2-3; D unclear. Deletions cut 0 bases from V and 4 bases from J, with 6 bases between. The germline gives CDR1 SGHNT, CDR2 YYREEE (reference sequence). This CDR3 region has 13 residues. The CDR3 loop is CASSLAGPDTQYF. CDR3 nucleotide sequence: TGTGCCAGCAGCTTGGCGGGCCCAGATACGCAGTATTTT.